This TCR beta chain stems from a study of shared clonotypes between healthy human individuals. Germline V lookup: CDR1 SGHTA, CDR2 FQGNSA. The CDR3 runs to 15 residues. J gave up 1 base and V 5 bases, and 4 bases lay outside the gene matches. This clone occurred a few times. TCRdb's table, derived via immunoSEQ multiplex PCR, lists solely in-frame clones and lacks some. The sample lists more than 550,000 clones, around 77% occurring once. The source is a woman in her 30s in good health. The genes are TRBV7-2 and TRBJ2-3, with 9 positions matching TRBD1. Sequencing was performed on memory CD4+ T cells sorted from blood. Subset described: CD45RA-negative fraction. CDR3 in DNA: TGTGCCAGCAGCAGACAGGGGGTGCGCACAGATACGCAGTATTTT. Encoded protein: CASSRQGVRTDTQYF.